These 20 T cell receptor beta chains share one sample of origin, sequenced in a study of CD8 T cells in Susac syndrome. A quantity of roughly 0.5 to 1 ug RNA underwent reverse transcription using random hexamers. TCRdb fed the immunoSEQ multiplex PCR reads into MiXCR, producing one record per CDR3 protein. Seen here are around 150,000 distinct CDR3 sequences, about 93% observed once, and the top ten hold around 0.15%. Sequencing was carried out using CD4+ T cells from PBMCs. The source is a human donor in good health.

The rearrangement joins TRBV30 to TRBJ2-5, with D unresolved. V dropped 5 bases and J dropped 4 bases, with 17 bases sitting between them. Per the germline V gene, CDR1 is GTSNPN and CDR2 is SVGIG (reference sequence). This CDR3 comprises 14 residues. CDR3 amino acids: CAWSPMVAGETQYF. The DNA for the CDR3 is TGTGCCTGGTCCCCGATGGTAGCCGGAGAGACCCAGTACTTC.

The chain carries TRBV20-1 and TRBJ1-2; tentative D call: TRBD1 (5 bases). Germline lookup yields CDR1 DFQATT and CDR2 SNEGSKA (reference sequence). The CDR3 covers 14 residues. Trimming cost V 0 bases and J 8 bases, with 16 bases left between them. DNA for the CDR3: TGCAGTGCTAGAGATTCTCGTGGACAAAAAGGCTACACCTTC. This codes for CSARDSRGQKGYTF.

The chain has TRBV14 and TRBJ1-1; no clear D gene. The CDR3 consists of 13 residues. Germline V CDR1 and CDR2: SGHDN, FVKESK. V lost 5 bases, J lost 1 base, and 8 bases lay in between. The CDR3 DNA reads as TGTGCCAGCAGCGCAATAGGGAACACTGAAGCTTTCTTT. Its protein is CASSAIGNTEAFF.

The CDR3 DNA sequence: TGTGCCAGCAGCTTGGTGGATCGGGGGGCAGATACGCAGTATTTT. It encodes CASSLVDRGADTQYF. J is TRBJ2-3 and V is TRBV5-6; 7 nucleotides match TRBD2. The CDR3 is 15 residues long. V lost 0 bases to trimming and J lost 4 bases; unmatched junction nucleotides: 5. Germline V gives CDR1 SGHDT, CDR2 YYEEEE.

The chain couples TRBV12-3 or TRBV12-4 to TRBJ1-1, with 10 bases matching TRBD1. With V trimmed by 5 bases and J by 3 bases, 6 bases remained unmatched. The CDR3 runs to 15 residues. The CDR3 bases are TGTGCCAGCAGTGGACAGGGGGAAGCACACACTGAAGCTTTCTTT. It yields the protein CASSGQGEAHTEAFF.

Here the CDR3 DNA reads TGCAGTGCTAGGGCGCCTCTCCCTGGGGCCAACGTCCTGACTTTC. This translates into CSARAPLPGANVLTF. The rearrangement joins TRBV20-1 to TRBJ2-6, with D uncertain. Germline assignment: CDR1 DFQATT and CDR2 SNEGSKA (reference sequence). This CDR3 is built from 15 residues. Trimming removed 3 bases at V and 2 bases at J, with 11 bases between.

This clonotype was observed a single time. V is TRBV29-1 and J is TRBJ1-5; no firm D call. Deletions cut 5 bases from V and 3 bases from J, with 8 bases between. Per germline, CDR1 SQVTM and CDR2 ANQGSEA. The CDR3 is 12 residues long. The CDR3 coding sequence is TGCAGCGTTCGCAGCGTCAATCAGCCCCAGCATTTT. Protein: CSVRSVNQPQHF.

The rearrangement joins TRBV28 to TRBJ2-1; 15 bases map to TRBD2. The CDR3 sequence is 17 residues long. With V trimmed by 5 bases and J by 7 bases, 9 bases remained unmatched. Per germline, CDR1 MDHEN and CDR2 SYDVKM. This chain's CDR3 is CASSANSGTSGGNEQFF. The CDR3 DNA sequence: TGTGCCAGCAGTGCTAATTCCGGGACTAGCGGGGGGAATGAGCAGTTCTTC. The full variable domain, its missing parts supplied by reference TRBV28 and TRBJ2-1, is DVKVTQSSRYLVKRTGEKVFLECVQDMDHENMFWYRQDPGLGLRLIYFSYDVKMKEKGDIPEGYSVSREKKERFSLILESASTNQTSMYLCASSANSGTSGGNEQFFGPGTRLTVL.

The J gene is TRBJ1-6, the V gene TRBV28; tentative D call: TRBD1 (6 bases). CDR1 is MDHEN and CDR2 is SYDVKM in the germline V gene. This CDR3 is built from 14 residues. V dropped 4 bases and J dropped 7 bases, with 11 bases sitting between them. The CDR3 bases are TGTGCCAGCAGTTCCGGGACATGGAATTCACCCCTCCACTTT. Its translation is CASSSGTWNSPLHF.

This rearrangement joins TRBV7-9 to TRBJ1-2; the match to TRBD1 covers 8 bases. Germline V gene data show CDR1 as SEHNR and CDR2 as FQNEAQ (reference sequence). The ends lost 6 bases at V and 2 bases at J; junction bases unmatched: 8. This CDR3 has 15 amino acids. The CDR3 region is CASRARDRRNYGYTF. The CDR3 DNA reads as TGTGCCAGCAGAGCCAGGGACAGGAGAAACTATGGCTACACCTTC.

This clonotype appeared a single time. This chain uses TRBV2 with TRBJ1-2; D perhaps matches TRBD1 (5 bases). Trimming left V 4 bases short and J 8 bases short, with 14 bases between. Per germline, CDR1 SNHLY and CDR2 FYNNEI. The CDR3 contains 13 residues. The CDR3 nucleotides read TGTGCCAGCAGTGCGGCTCAGGGTGGAGGCTACACCTTC. Its translation: CASSAAQGGGYTF.

This chain joins TRBV12-3 or TRBV12-4 and TRBJ1-5; D gene ambiguous. The V and J ends lost 2 bases and 6 bases respectively, with 11 bases between them. The CDR3 has 14 amino acids. CDR3 sequence: CASSLQVGGQPQHF. In DNA, the CDR3 is TGTGCCAGCAGTTTACAGGTAGGAGGTCAGCCCCAGCATTTT.

The chain recombines TRBV7-2 with TRBJ1-2; 7 positions agree with TRBD1. The length of the CDR3 is 17 residues. Germline V lookup: CDR1 SGHTA, CDR2 FQGNSA. The trim removed 5 bases at V and 7 bases at J, leaving 19 bases unmatched. CDR3 in amino acids: CASSLSRIRQGIGGYTF. In DNA, the CDR3 is TGTGCCAGCAGCCTCTCCAGAATCCGACAGGGTATTGGTGGCTACACCTTC.

For the CDR3, the DNA is TGCAGTGCTAGAAGTCCTAGCCATGAGACCCAGTACTTC. It is translated as CSARSPSHETQYF. The chain links TRBV20-1 to TRBJ2-5, with D maybe TRBD2 (5 bases). Germline V gives CDR1 DFQATT, CDR2 SNEGSKA (reference sequence). Deletions cut 2 bases from V and 5 bases from J, with 12 bases between. This CDR3 is built from 13 residues.

The CDR3 nucleotides read TGCAGTGCTAGAGATCTCGACGGGGCGGGTGAGGGTACGCAGTATTTT. Translated: CSARDLDGAGEGTQYF. The chain couples TRBV20-1 to TRBJ2-3; D possibly uses TRBD1 or TRBD2 (5 bases each). CDR1 is DFQATT, CDR2 SNEGSKA, per germline (reference sequence). The CDR3 loop spans 16 amino acids. The ends were cut back, 0 bases at V and 8 bases at J, with 21 bases in the middle.

This sequence joins TRBV12-3 or TRBV12-4 and TRBJ1-6, with D possibly matching TRBD1 (6 bases). The CDR3 runs to 14 residues. V was cut by 6 bases and J by 5 bases, with 11 bases left in between. CDR3 sequence reads: CASRQGGDNSPLHF. The CDR3 DNA follows: TGTGCCAGCAGACAGGGAGGCGATAATTCACCCCTCCACTTT.

The chain has TRBV12-3 or TRBV12-4 and TRBJ1-6, with D possibly being TRBD1 (6 bases). V lost 5 bases to trimming and J lost 0 bases, with 14 bases between them. The CDR3 is made up of 17 amino acids. The CDR3 spells CASSHNRASSYNSPLHF. CDR3 nucleotides: TGTGCCAGCAGTCATAACAGGGCCAGCTCCTATAATTCACCCCTCCACTTT.

This rearrangement joins TRBV20-1 to TRBJ2-7; D gene ambiguous. The CDR3 has 12 residues. The ends were cut back, 6 bases at V and 3 bases at J, with 12 bases in the middle. CDR1 and CDR2 from the germline V gene are DFQATT and SNEGSKA (reference sequence). CDR3 sequence reads: CSACPNVYEQYF. The DNA of the CDR3 is TGCAGTGCGTGTCCCAACGTCTACGAGCAGTACTTC.

The chain combines TRBV3-1 with TRBJ2-3; a possible D gene is TRBD2 (7 bases). V gave up 2 bases and J gave up 4 bases, with 13 bases separating them. Germline V gene sequence: CDR1 LGHDT, CDR2 YNNKEL (reference sequence). CDR3 length: 15 residues. CDR3 sequence reads: CASSQMGGPSDTQYF. DNA of the CDR3: TGTGCCAGCAGCCAAATGGGGGGGCCGTCAGATACGCAGTATTTT.

The chain links TRBV3-1 to TRBJ1-2; D is ambiguous. This CDR3 comprises 12 residues. Deletions cut 1 base from V and 4 bases from J, with 4 bases between. Germline V gene sequence: CDR1 LGHDT, CDR2 YNNKEL (reference sequence). This CDR3 is CASSQGTYGYTF. CDR3 bases: TGTGCCAGCAGCCAAGGTACCTATGGCTACACCTTC.